This TCR beta chain originates from a study of early T cells in non-severe SARS-CoV-2 infection. Study-level background: Sequencing used unsorted whole-blood bulk RNA, so chains lack pairing.

Using its own MiXCR run on the 5' RACE reads, TCRdb lists one record per CDR3 protein. The table shows 62,000 or so distinct CDR3 sequences, with roughly 9% occurring only once. A note on this clonotype: A much bigger clone sits one base away, suggesting this may be a read error.

From germline, CDR1 is SGHTA and CDR2 FQGTGA. Trimming shortened V by 6 bases and J by 4 bases, and 15 bases separated the two germline ends. The length of the CDR3 is 15 residues. The chain carries TRBV7-3 and TRBJ2-2, with a possible D match to TRBD2 (5 bases). The sequence was collected from an adult who was a healthcare worker with PCR-confirmed SARS-CoV-2 infection or an uninfected control (not recorded which). Sample: whole blood, taken at baseline. The CDR3 sequence is CASSSRGVSTGELFF. CDR3 bases: TGTGCCAGCAGTTCACGGGGAGTGAGCACCGGGGAGCTGTTTTTT.